These 28 T cell receptor beta chains originate from one sample sequenced in a study of shared clonotypes between healthy human individuals. Terminally differentiated effector memory CD45RA+ cells were left out of the naive CD8 fraction, which was CD45RO-negative and positively selected for CCR7. Generated by immunoSEQ multiplex PCR, the TCRdb table keeps only in-frame clones and is missing some. Among 1.5 million to 2.5 million clones listed, about 95% were seen once. Sequencing input: naive CD8+ T cells sorted from blood. These receptors originate from a man between 18 and 29 years old in good health.

The chain is built from TRBV27 and TRBJ2-5; TRBD2 agrees at 8 bases. This CDR3 is built from 14 residues. The germline CDR1 and CDR2 sequences are MNHEY and SMNVEV (reference sequence). V trimming: 6 bases; J trimming: 3 bases; junction bases outside the gene matches: 6. The CDR3 region has the DNA TGTGCCAGCAGCTCGGGGACTAGAAAAGAGACCCAGTACTTC. It translates to CASSSGTRKETQYF.

This clone occurred a few times. The same CDR3 can be traced to other DNA sequences in this sample. CDR3 residues: CASSLGRSSYEQYF. DNA for the CDR3: TGTGCCAGCAGCTTAGGACGGAGCTCCTACGAGCAGTACTTC. The chain employs TRBV13 and TRBJ2-7; no reliable D call. CDR3 length equals 14 residues. Germline V lookup: CDR1 PRHDT, CDR2 FYEKMQ (reference sequence). Trimming left V 0 bases short and J 0 bases short, with 6 bases between. Complete variable domain (other parts from reference TRBV13 and TRBJ2-7): AAGVIQSPRHLIKEKRETATLKCYPIPRHDTVYWYQQGPGQDPQFLISFYEKMQSDKGSIPDRFSAQQFSDYHSELNMSSLELGDSALYFCASSLGRSSYEQYFGPGTRLTVT.

As for this clone: Other DNA sequences in this specimen translate into the identical CDR3. The rearrangement links TRBV6-5 to TRBJ2-3; the match to TRBD2 covers 10 bases. The CDR3 spans 15 residues. V trimming: 6 bases; J trimming: 1 base; junction bases outside the gene matches: 4. Germline-derived CDR1 and CDR2 are MNHEY and SVGAGI. The chain's CDR3 is CASSGLAGGTDTQYF. DNA of the CDR3: TGTGCCAGCAGCGGTCTAGCGGGGGGCACAGATACGCAGTATTTT.

The chain carries TRBV2 and TRBJ2-7; D perhaps matches TRBD1 (5 bases). The germline V gene encodes CDR1 SNHLY and CDR2 FYNNEI. There are 14 residues in the CDR3. V lost 0 bases and J lost 5, with 11 bases in between. CDR3 bases: TGTGCCAGCAGTGAAGCGTCCTGGACACACGAGCAGTACTTC. It encodes CASSEASWTHEQYF.

The chain uses TRBV7-9 and TRBJ2-7; no firm D call. The germline V gene has CDR1 SEHNR and CDR2 FQNEAQ (reference sequence). The length of the CDR3 is 15 residues. V was shortened by 5 bases and J by 6 bases, with 20 bases between the two germline ends. This chain's CDR3 is CASSPEVLRVGEQYF. The CDR3 DNA reads TGTGCCAGCAGCCCAGAGGTATTAAGGGTAGGCGAGCAGTACTTC.

This chain links TRBV7-3 with TRBJ2-1, with 9 bases identical to TRBD1. V shed 5 bases and J 8 bases; nucleotides not matched to a gene: 10. CDR1 is SGHTA, CDR2 FQGTGA, per germline. The CDR3 covers 15 residues. The chain's CDR3 is CASSLQGTGFDEQFF. Written as DNA, the CDR3 is TGTGCCAGCAGCCTCCAAGGGACAGGGTTCGATGAGCAGTTCTTC.

As for this clone: Other DNA sequences within the sample encode an identical CDR3. The genes are TRBV27 and TRBJ1-2; 7 bases are a match to TRBD1. The CDR3 length is 13 residues. Germline V lookup: CDR1 MNHEY, CDR2 SMNVEV (reference sequence). Losses at the gene ends were 6 bases for V and 2 bases for J; bases not matched to a gene: 3. CDR3 coding DNA: TGTGCCAGCAGCTTGACAGGGAACTATGGCTACACCTTC. Its translation is CASSLTGNYGYTF.

This chain links TRBV5-6 with TRBJ2-7, with 10 positions matching TRBD2. The CDR3 is 16 amino acids. V lost 2 bases to trimming and J lost 6 bases; unmatched junction nucleotides: 11. The germline CDR1 and CDR2 sequences are SGHDT and YYEEEE. The CDR3 here is CASSFGLAGATSEQYF. DNA of the CDR3: TGTGCCAGCAGCTTTGGGCTAGCGGGAGCCACCTCCGAGCAGTACTTC.

This sequence joins TRBV11-2 and TRBJ2-7, with D perhaps TRBD1 (6 bases). Germline values: CDR1 SGHAT, CDR2 FQNNGV. CDR3 length equals 14 residues. Deletions cut 5 bases from V and 2 bases from J, with 13 bases between. CDR3 residues: CASSPGASAYEQYF. The DNA for the CDR3 is TGTGCCAGCAGCCCAGGGGCATCGGCCTACGAGCAGTACTTC.

The rearrangement links TRBV13 to TRBJ2-2; 7 bases agree with TRBD2. Germline CDR1 PRHDT, CDR2 FYEKMQ (reference sequence). After removal of 6 bases from V and 6 bases from J, the junction contained 13 bases not matched to a gene. This CDR3 spans 16 amino acids. In DNA, the CDR3 is TGTGCCAGCAGTCGTAAAGGACTAGAAACTGCCGGGGAGCTGTTTTTT. Translation gives CASSRKGLETAGELFF. The variable domain in full, completed from reference TRBV13 and TRBJ2-2, reads AAGVIQSPRHLIKEKRETATLKCYPIPRHDTVYWYQQGPGQDPQFLISFYEKMQSDKGSIPDRFSAQQFSDYHSELNMSSLELGDSALYFCASSRKGLETAGELFFGEGSRLTVL.

This chain joins TRBV7-9 and TRBJ2-1; tentative D call: TRBD2 (6 bases). Germline V lookup: CDR1 SEHNR, CDR2 FQNEAQ (reference sequence). The CDR3 loop spans 15 amino acids. The ends were cut back, 4 bases at V and 2 bases at J, with 12 bases in the middle. The DNA for the CDR3 is TGTGCCAGCAGCTCAACGGGGGATCCCTACAATGAGCAGTTCTTC. Encoded protein: CASSSTGDPYNEQFF.

The V call is TRBV4-1, the J call TRBJ2-3; possible D gene TRBD2, 6 bases. The V gene's germline CDR1 is MGHRA and CDR2 YSYEKL. This CDR3 is built from 18 residues. Trimming shortened V by 2 bases and J by 0 bases, and 18 bases separated the two germline ends. CDR3 in amino acids: CASSQFSMVAESTDTQYF. The CDR3 DNA reads as TGCGCCAGCAGCCAATTCAGTATGGTAGCGGAGAGCACAGATACGCAGTATTTT.

This sequence joins TRBV28 and TRBJ1-1, with D hard to call. Germline lookup yields CDR1 MDHEN and CDR2 SYDVKM. The CDR3 is 14 residues long. The V gene lost 4 bases and the J gene lost 4 bases, with 13 bases spanning the gap. CDR3 region: CASSYRLRGTEAFF. CDR3 DNA: TGTGCCAGCAGTTACCGCCTCCGGGGCACTGAAGCTTTCTTT.

This chain uses TRBV4-1 with TRBJ1-2; possibly TRBD1 for D (6 bases). V lost 1 base, J lost 13 bases, and 19 bases lay in between. There are 14 residues in the CDR3. CDR1 is MGHRA and CDR2 is YSYEKL in the germline V gene. The chain's CDR3 is CASSQVGDTDGFTF. CDR3 nucleotides: TGCGCCAGCAGCCAAGTTGGGGACACAGATGGTTTCACCTTC.

V is TRBV5-6 and J is TRBJ2-3; tentative D call: TRBD1 (6 bases). Germline V gene data show CDR1 as SGHDT and CDR2 as YYEEEE. This CDR3 contains 14 residues. V was clipped by 0 bases and J by 2 bases, with 7 bases between them. CDR3 nucleotide sequence: TGTGCCAGCAGCTTGGCAGGGGTCACAGATACGCAGTATTTT. It yields the protein CASSLAGVTDTQYF. Looking up the rest from reference TRBV5-6 and TRBJ2-3 gives the full variable domain: DAGVTQSPTHLIKTRGQQVTLRCSPKSGHDTVSWYQQALGQGPQFIFQYYEEEERQRGNFPDRFSGHQFPNYSSELNVNALLLGDSALYLCASSLAGVTDTQYFGPGTRLTVL.

V and J are TRBV5-1 and TRBJ2-3, with D uncertain. V gave up 5 bases and J gave up 4 bases, with 8 bases separating them. The CDR3 totals 12 residues. Germline CDR1 reads SGHRS; CDR2 reads YFSETQ. The DNA of the CDR3 is TGCGCCAGCAGGGCTGTGGCAGATACGCAGTATTTT. It yields the protein CASRAVADTQYF.

For the CDR3, the DNA is TGTGCCAGCACCCCGGGACAGGGGATGAACACTGAAGCTTTCTTT. The encoded protein is CASTPGQGMNTEAFF. The chain combines TRBV2 with TRBJ1-1; 10 nucleotides line up with TRBD1. With 7 bases clipped from V and 0 bases from J, the junction kept 5 bases outside the gene matches. Germline values: CDR1 SNHLY, CDR2 FYNNEI. CDR3 length: 15 residues. The complete variable domain, with remaining parts taken from reference TRBV2 and TRBJ1-1, reads EPEVTQTPSHQVTQMGQEVILRCVPISNHLYFYWYRQILGQKVEFLVSFYNNEISEKSEIFDDQFSVERPDGSNFTLKIRSTKLEDSAMYFCASTPGQGMNTEAFFGQGTRLTVV.

The chain links TRBV5-4 to TRBJ2-3, with 16 bases that match TRBD2. The V and J ends lost 10 bases and 4 bases, in that order; junction bases with no gene match: 15. The CDR3 consists of 18 residues. CDR1 is SGHNT, CDR2 YYREEE, per germline (reference sequence). This CDR3 reads CASSAWGLAGGRSDTQYF. CDR3 nucleotide sequence: TGTGCCTCCTCGGCTTGGGGACTAGCGGGGGGGCGGTCAGATACGCAGTATTTT.

This clone was seen a single time. The chain recombines TRBV5-5 with TRBJ1-2, with 7 bases matching TRBD1. CDR1 SGHKS and CDR2 YYEKEE come from the germline V gene (reference sequence). Trimming at V came to 0 bases and at J to 1 base, leaving 3 bases not matched to a gene. The CDR3 runs to 15 residues. The CDR3 here is CASSLEGQINYGYTF. As DNA, the CDR3 is TGTGCCAGCAGCTTGGAGGGACAGATTAACTATGGCTACACCTTC.

A remark on this clone: Other DNA sequences from this sample encode an identical CDR3 as well. The chain is built from TRBV4-1 and TRBJ1-5, with TRBD1 as a possible D gene (6 bases). Per germline, CDR1 MGHRA and CDR2 YSYEKL. V was clipped by 0 bases and J by 4 bases, with 7 bases between them. This CDR3 has 14 amino acids. In DNA, the CDR3 is TGCGCCAGCAGCCAAGAAACAGGGAATCAGCCCCAGCATTTT. This sequence encodes CASSQETGNQPQHF.

CDR3 sequence reads: CASSGRDRGYNEQFF. The CDR3 bases are TGTGCCAGCAGTGGCCGGGACAGGGGCTACAATGAGCAGTTCTTC. J is TRBJ2-1 and V is TRBV6-1; 10 positions agree with TRBD1. J gave up 3 bases and V 4 bases, and 3 bases lay outside the gene matches. The CDR3 has 15 amino acids. The V gene's germline CDR1 is MNHNS and CDR2 SASEGT.

The chain is built from TRBV19 and TRBJ2-3, with D unclear. CDR1 and CDR2 from the germline V gene are LNHDA and SQIVND (reference sequence). The CDR3 has 14 residues. V gave up 4 bases and J gave up 0 bases, with 8 bases separating them. CDR3: CASSSPSSTDTQYF. The CDR3 DNA reads TGTGCCAGTAGTAGCCCATCTAGCACAGATACGCAGTATTTT. The full variable domain, its missing parts supplied by reference TRBV19 and TRBJ2-3, is DGGITQSPKYLFRKEGQNVTLSCEQNLNHDAMYWYRQDPGQGLRLIYYSQIVNDFQKGDIAEGYSVSREKKESFPLTVTSAQKNPTAFYLCASSSPSSTDTQYFGPGTRLTVL.

The chain employs TRBV15 and TRBJ2-6, with 7 bases lining up with TRBD2. Germline CDR1 is LNHNV and CDR2 is YYDKDF (reference sequence). The CDR3 loop spans 18 amino acids. Germline trimming cut 1 base from V and 2 bases from J; bases unmatched to any gene: 8. CDR3 nucleotide sequence: TGTGCCACCAGCAGAGGTGGGGAGGGCTACCCTGGGGCCAACGTCCTGACTTTC. Translated: CATSRGGEGYPGANVLTF. Full variable domain (outside the CDR3, taken from reference TRBV15 and TRBJ2-6): DAMVIQNPRYQVTQFGKPVTLSCSQTLNHNVMYWYQQKSSQAPKLLFHYYDKDFNNEADTPDNFQSRRPNTSFCFLDIRSPGLGDTAMYLCATSRGGEGYPGANVLTFGAGSRLTVL.

On this clone: The sample contains more than one DNA sequence encoding this CDR3. For the CDR3, the DNA is TGTGCCAGCACCTTGGGGGGGGCCTACGAGCAGTACTTC. This encodes CASTLGGAYEQYF. The V call is TRBV28, the J call TRBJ2-7; 7 bases are shared with TRBD2. Trimming removed 7 bases from V and 2 bases from J; junction bases left unmatched: 5. CDR3 size: 13 residues. Looked up from germline, CDR1 is MDHEN and CDR2 is SYDVKM.

The chain is built from TRBV11-2 and TRBJ2-1, with 11 bases that match TRBD2. The germline gives CDR1 SGHAT, CDR2 FQNNGV. V shed 7 bases and J 2 bases; nucleotides not matched to a gene: 4. The CDR3 extends over 15 amino acids. The CDR3 DNA reads as TGTGCCAGCAACCCGACTAGCGGGGCCTACAATGAGCAGTTCTTC. Protein: CASNPTSGAYNEQFF.

The chain combines TRBV6-6 with TRBJ1-1, with D perhaps TRBD1 (5 bases). V was clipped by 4 bases and J by 2 bases, with 8 bases between them. The CDR3 is 13 amino acids. Germline CDR1 reads MNHNY; CDR2 reads SVGAGI (reference sequence). CDR3 residues: CASSSTANTEAFF. The CDR3 bases are TGTGCCAGCAGTTCGACAGCCAACACTGAAGCTTTCTTT.

The chain is built from TRBV10-3 and TRBJ2-7; maybe TRBD1 (6 bases). Germline V gives CDR1 ENHRY, CDR2 SYGVKD. This CDR3 comprises 14 residues. V was shortened by 4 bases and J by 6 bases, with 16 bases between the two germline ends. The CDR3 sequence: CAISVQQGLIEQYF. CDR3 coding DNA: TGTGCCATCAGTGTCCAGCAGGGGTTGATCGAGCAGTACTTC.

The chain joins TRBV4-1 to TRBJ1-2; 7 bases align to TRBD1. This CDR3 spans 16 amino acids. Germline CDR1 MGHRA, CDR2 YSYEKL. The V and J ends lost 1 base and 4 bases, in that order; junction bases with no gene match: 9. The CDR3 sequence is CASSQGTGSSLYGYTF. CDR3 DNA: TGCGCCAGCAGCCAAGGGACAGGAAGCTCCCTCTATGGCTACACCTTC.